This entry lists 16 T cell receptor beta chains sequenced from one sample in a study of blood T cell repertoires in COVID-19 (dated by TCRdb to 2020 to 2022). The library was obtained by the immunoSEQ multiplex PCR assay. TCRdb took this table from immuneACCESS and kept in-frame rearrangements with V and J called. Such tables lack part of the clones; where checked against another copy, unresolved V genes explain under half of the gap, and the rest is unexplained. The sample table lists about 170,000 clones, around 84% of them with a count of one. The top ten hold roughly 14% of the sample. The sample consisted of peripheral blood. Receptors originate from a woman aged 70-85 years with COVID-19, enrolled during active disease.

The chain recombines TRBV30 with TRBJ1-2; a weak D match, TRBD1 (6 bases). Trimming shortened V by 2 bases and J by 5 bases, and 12 bases separated the two germline ends. The CDR3 runs 13 residues. CDR1 and CDR2 from the germline V gene are GTSNPN and SVGIG (reference sequence). The DNA for the CDR3 is TGTGCCTGGAGTCTAGACAGGTTATATGGCTACACCTTC. Its protein is CAWSLDRLYGYTF.

The V gene is TRBV28, the J gene TRBJ2-5; the D gene is possibly TRBD2 (6 bases). Looked up from germline, CDR1 is MDHEN and CDR2 is SYDVKM. V lost 3 bases, J lost 2 bases, and 16 bases lay in between. The CDR3 contains 16 residues. CDR3 sequence: CASSLVGVGSQETQYF. The CDR3 nucleotides read TGTGCCAGCAGTTTGGTAGGGGTCGGGAGTCAAGAGACCCAGTACTTC.

CDR3 loop: CSVEDGRGHNEQFF. The CDR3, as DNA: TGCAGCGTTGAAGATGGGCGGGGCCATAATGAGCAGTTCTTC. The V call is TRBV29-1, the J call TRBJ2-1, with TRBD2 as a possible D gene (6 bases). There are 14 residues in the CDR3. V shed 0 bases and J shed 7 bases, with 13 bases lying between them. CDR1 is SQVTM and CDR2 is ANQGSEA in the germline V gene.

The chain links TRBV29-1 to TRBJ2-4; D remains ambiguous. CDR3 length: 12 amino acids. CDR1 and CDR2 (germline): SQVTM, ANQGSEA. V shed 7 bases and J shed 2 bases, with 9 bases lying between them. The DNA of the CDR3 is TGCAGCGGACTTCATACCAAAAACATTCAGTACTTC. This sequence encodes CSGLHTKNIQYF.

This chain joins TRBV27 and TRBJ1-6, with D possibly TRBD1 on 6 matching bases. V was clipped by 1 base and J by 6 bases, with 10 bases between them. Germline V lookup: CDR1 MNHEY, CDR2 SMNVEV (reference sequence). There are 15 residues in the CDR3. The CDR3 DNA is TGTGCCAGCAGTTTATTGGGGACAACTAATTCACCCCTCCACTTT. It yields the protein CASSLLGTTNSPLHF.

This sequence joins TRBV10-3 and TRBJ2-3; D perhaps matches TRBD2 (6 bases). The CDR3 loop spans 13 amino acids. Trimming left V 5 bases short and J 5 bases short, with 11 bases between. Germline-derived CDR1 and CDR2 are ENHRY and SYGVKD. The CDR3 coding sequence is TGTGCCATCAGTTCGTACGGGGGAGATACGCAGTATTTT. Its protein product is CAISSYGGDTQYF.

V and J are TRBV19 and TRBJ2-3; D is perhaps TRBD2 (6 bases). This CDR3 is 15 amino acids long. Germline V gives CDR1 LNHDA, CDR2 SQIVND (reference sequence). Trimming stripped 11 bases from V and 7 bases from J, with 25 bases between. The CDR3 sequence is CASKGRTTRENTQYF. As DNA, the CDR3 is TGTGCCTCAAAGGGCAGGACTACCCGGGAAAATACGCAGTATTTT.

The chain is built from TRBV21-1 and TRBJ2-7; whether TRBD2, the table's D call, matches the DNA was not checked. TRBV21-1 is designated a pseudogene. The CDR3 totals 10 residues. The CDR3 is CAKSSYEQYV. Written as DNA, the CDR3 is TGTGCCAAGAGCTCCTACGAGCAGTACGTC.

The chain links TRBV6-5 to TRBJ2-1; TRBD1 matches at 10 bases. J lost 4 bases, V lost 0 bases, and 3 bases had no gene match. Germline CDR1 and CDR2: MNHEY and SVGAGI. CDR3 length: 16 residues. The CDR3 nucleotides are TGTGCCAGCAGTTACTCCGGGACAGGGGCTTACAATGAGCAGTTCTTC. Residues: CASSYSGTGAYNEQFF.

The rearrangement joins TRBV19 to TRBJ2-1; weak D call: TRBD2 (6 bases). CDR1 and CDR2 from the germline V gene are LNHDA and SQIVND (reference sequence). CDR3 length: 15 amino acids. Trimming took 4 bases from V and 8 from J, leaving 18 bases between them. The CDR3 spells CASSNIGAGEDEQFF. CDR3 nucleotides: TGTGCCAGTAGTAATATCGGGGCTGGGGAGGATGAGCAGTTCTTC.

The chain uses TRBV12-3 or TRBV12-4 and TRBJ1-2; 8 positions agree with TRBD1. The CDR3 spans 13 residues. V gave up 8 bases and J gave up 5 bases; unmatched junction bases: 7. Here the CDR3 DNA reads TGTGCCAGCCGAGGGACAGGAGCTTATGGCTACACCTTC. Translation: CASRGTGAYGYTF.

This chain joins TRBV19 and TRBJ1-4; D not resolved. The CDR3 contains 11 residues. V was clipped by 4 bases and J by 6 bases, with 3 bases between them. CDR1 and CDR2 (germline): LNHDA, SQIVND (reference sequence). CDR3 bases: TGTGCCAGTAGTACTTATGAAAAACTGTTTTTT. This codes for CASSTYEKLFF.

This chain uses TRBV2 with TRBJ1-3; D gene ambiguous. This CDR3 contains 13 residues. Trimming pared 7 bases from V and 3 bases from J, leaving 10 bases between. CDR1 and CDR2 from the germline V gene are SNHLY and FYNNEI. Here the CDR3 DNA reads TGTGCCAGCACGGCGGGTGATGGAAACACCATATATTTT. Its protein is CASTAGDGNTIYF.

The gene calls are TRBV3-1 (or the pseudogene TRBV3-2) and TRBJ1-6; D gene uncertain. CDR1 is LGHDT, CDR2 YNNKEL, per germline (reference sequence). The CDR3 length is 14 residues. Trimming left V 2 bases short and J 10 bases short, with 12 bases between. The CDR3 region has the DNA TGTGCCAGCAGCCAATCCCAGGAACGGTCACCCCTCCACTTT. It yields the protein CASSQSQERSPLHF.

The chain uses TRBV5-1 and TRBJ1-2, with a tentative D call TRBD1 (5 bases). The V gene lost 0 bases and the J gene lost 0 bases, with 9 bases spanning the gap. The CDR3 has 15 residues. From germline, CDR1 is SGHRS and CDR2 YFSETQ. CDR3 sequence (DNA): TGCGCCAGCAGCTTGGAGACAGTAGCTAACTATGGCTACACCTTC. It is translated as CASSLETVANYGYTF.

The rearrangement joins TRBV19 to TRBJ1-1, with D possibly being TRBD1 (6 bases). Trimming left V 5 bases short and J 3 bases short, with 13 bases between. The CDR3 length is 14 residues. In germline, CDR1 is LNHDA, CDR2 SQIVND (reference sequence). The CDR3 DNA follows: TGTGCCAGTAGTCCTTCGACAGGACACACTGAAGCTTTCTTT. Its translation: CASSPSTGHTEAFF.